This T cell receptor (beta chain) was recovered during a study of shared clonotypes between healthy human individuals. Across the study: Donors had three CD4 naive, three CD4 memory, two CD8 naive and one CD8 memory plate apiece.

The method was immunoSEQ multiplex PCR; TCRdb's version includes in-frame clones alone and lacks a portion of them. The table has a few hundred thousand clones, around 96% seen once. This CDR3 region has 14 residues. The V end was cut by 4 bases, the J end by 4 bases, with 13 bases between. The germline gives CDR1 SQVTM, CDR2 ANQGSEA. Overall study results and limits: For naive CD4 cells, roughly 5% of clonotypes were shared across several donors. Compared with memory subsets, naive subsets generally had larger estimated richness. Few donors limited the genetic and exposure-history diversity represented.

As regards this clone: Its antigen is not known.

This chain joins TRBV29-1 and TRBJ2-2; tentative D call: TRBD1 (5 bases). The receptor was derived from a man aged 25-45 years in good health. The sample taken for sequencing was memory CD8+ T cells sorted from blood. Subset here: CD45RO+ cells pooled with CCR7-negative TemRA cells. CDR3: CSVGSDSSTGELFF. The CDR3 DNA reads as TGCAGCGTTGGATCCGACAGTTCCACCGGGGAGCTGTTTTTT.